These T cell receptor beta chains were read from a single sample in a study of technical replicates of blood from several donors. The protocol was immunoSEQ multiplex PCR, while the TCRdb copy is restricted to in-frame clones and leaves out a portion. Among tens of thousands of clones, over 80% were seen once, and the ten largest hold roughly 0.3%. The sample consisted of T cells isolated from PBMCs. These receptors were collected from a human donor in good health. The CDR3 runs from the conserved cysteine through the conserved F or W. The D gene is left open where the match is weak. Size is omitted from some rows. Given values are once, few, many or a class for expanded clones.

size: NA; J: TRBJ1-6; V: TRBV6-1; D: NA; CDR3: CASSGSSIRLNSPLHF; DNA: TGTGCCAGCAGTGGATCCTCGATCAGGTTAAATTCACCCCTCCACTTT
size: NA; J: TRBJ1-2; V: TRBV14; D: NA; CDR3: CASSQGQGYGYTF; DNA: TGTGCCAGCAGCCAAGGTCAGGGTTATGGCTACACCTTC
size: NA; J: TRBJ1-5; V: TRBV4-1; D: NA; CDR3: CASSQDTGQLYSNQPQHF; DNA: TGCGCCAGCAGCCAAGACACCGGACAGCTCTATAGCAATCAGCCCCAGCATTTT
size: NA; J: TRBJ2-5; V: TRBV19; D: NA; CDR3: CASRLGVQETQYF; DNA: TGTGCCAGCAGACTAGGTGTTCAAGAGACCCAGTACTTC
size: NA; J: TRBJ2-6; V: TRBV7-6; D: NA; CDR3: CASSLGVWAPSRSGANVLTF; DNA: TGTGCCAGCAGCTTAGGGGTGTGGGCCCCTTCCCGCTCTGGGGCCAACGTCCTGACTTTC
size: NA; J: TRBJ1-2; V: TRBV7-9; D: TRBD1; CDR3: CASSPHEGAGHHGYTF; DNA: TGTGCCAGCAGCCCTCACGAGGGGGCGGGTCATCATGGCTACACCTTC
size: NA; J: TRBJ2-7; V: TRBV28; D: TRBD2; CDR3: CASSPLPGAGAVAGKLSYEQYF; DNA: TGTGCCAGCAGTCCCTTGCCAGGGGCAGGGGCGGTAGCGGGGAAACTCTCCTACGAGCAGTACTTC
size: NA; J: TRBJ1-2; V: TRBV18; D: NA; CDR3: CASSPLGRSMTATNYGYTF; DNA: TGTGCCAGCTCACCTTTGGGTAGAAGTATGACAGCGACTAACTATGGCTACACCTTC
size: NA; J: TRBJ2-2; V: TRBV14; D: NA; CDR3: CASSSLDRNTGELFF; DNA: TGTGCCAGCAGCTCGCTGGACAGAAACACCGGGGAGCTGTTTTTT
size: once; J: TRBJ2-7; V: TRBV4-2; D: NA; CDR3: CASSQGGIDLEQYF; DNA: TGTGCCAGCAGCCAAGGCGGGATTGATCTCGAGCAGTACTTC
size: few; J: TRBJ2-1; V: TRBV7-9; D: TRBD2; CDR3: CASSRTSGYNEQFF; DNA: TGTGCCAGCAGCCGGACTAGCGGTTACAATGAGCAGTTCTTC
size: NA; J: TRBJ2-1; V: TRBV7-6; D: TRBD1; CDR3: CASSHRDSNEQFF; DNA: TGTGCCAGCAGCCACCGGGACAGCAATGAGCAGTTCTTC
size: NA; J: TRBJ1-2; V: TRBV9; D: TRBD1; CDR3: CASSVADRAGSGYTF; DNA: TGTGCCAGCAGCGTAGCTGACAGGGCCGGTAGTGGCTACACCTTC
size: NA; J: TRBJ2-5; V: TRBV6-1; D: NA; CDR3: CASSEDRAAPETQYF; DNA: TGTGCCAGCAGTGAAGACAGGGCGGCTCCAGAGACCCAGTACTTC
size: NA; J: TRBJ1-5; V: TRBV12-5; D: NA; CDR3: CASGRGAKTGNQPQHF; DNA: TGTGCTAGTGGTCGGGGGGCTAAGACAGGCAATCAGCCCCAGCATTTT
size: few; J: TRBJ2-1; V: TRBV28; D: NA; CDR3: CASSSYNEQFF; DNA: TGTGCCAGCAGTTCTTACAATGAGCAGTTCTTC
size: NA; J: TRBJ2-1; V: TRBV5-4; D: NA; CDR3: CASSLGHRVYNEQFF; DNA: TGTGCCAGCAGCTTGGGCCACAGGGTCTACAATGAGCAGTTCTTC
size: NA; J: TRBJ2-3; V: TRBV5-1; D: TRBD2; CDR3: CASSLVLAGERSDTQYF; DNA: TGCGCCAGCAGCTTGGTTTTAGCGGGAGAGAGGTCAGATACGCAGTATTTT
size: NA; J: TRBJ2-2; V: TRBV11-3; D: NA; CDR3: CASSALEGVAGELFF; DNA: TGTGCCAGCAGCGCACTAGAGGGAGTCGCCGGGGAGCTGTTTTTT